Below, one TCR beta chain is given with its context. This record belongs to a study of blood T cell repertoires in COVID-19. Overall study context: Sources were T cells, B-cell-depleted T cells, or PBMCs; the material itself was cDNA or gDNA.

Study processing details: Amplification of reference gene primers provided the estimated nucleated cell counts. Sequencing used immunoSEQ multiplex PCR; TCRdb keeps in-frame clones, though not all of them. V and J calls and clone size follow that table, whereas D and trimming were derived from the DNA. The data hold 9,000 to 15,000 clones, with about 71% observed a single time. Looked up from germline, CDR1 is SGHVS and CDR2 is FQNEAQ. V lost 4 bases and J 3 bases, leaving 10 bases between the germline ends. CDR3 length: 14 residues. The TCR was taken from a man aged 55 to 70 with COVID-19, enrolled during active disease. This sequence joins TRBV7-8 and TRBJ1-5; D may be TRBD1 (5 bases). The sequenced material came from peripheral blood. In DNA form, the CDR3 reads TGTGCCAGCAGCTGGGGGGTCGTCAATCAGCCCCAGCATTTT. Its translation: CASSWGVVNQPQHF.